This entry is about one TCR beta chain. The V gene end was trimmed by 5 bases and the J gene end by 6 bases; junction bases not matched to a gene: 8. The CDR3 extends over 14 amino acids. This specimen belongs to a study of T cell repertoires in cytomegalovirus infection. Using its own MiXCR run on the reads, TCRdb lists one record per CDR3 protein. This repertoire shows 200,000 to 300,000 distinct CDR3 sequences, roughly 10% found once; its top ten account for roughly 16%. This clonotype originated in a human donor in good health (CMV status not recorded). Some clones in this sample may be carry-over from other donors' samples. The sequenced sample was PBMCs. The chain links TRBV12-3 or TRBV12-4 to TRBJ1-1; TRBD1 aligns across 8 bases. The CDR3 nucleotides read TGTGCCAGCAGTCCGGCGACAGGGGTCGCTGAAGCTTTCTTT. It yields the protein CASSPATGVAEAFF.